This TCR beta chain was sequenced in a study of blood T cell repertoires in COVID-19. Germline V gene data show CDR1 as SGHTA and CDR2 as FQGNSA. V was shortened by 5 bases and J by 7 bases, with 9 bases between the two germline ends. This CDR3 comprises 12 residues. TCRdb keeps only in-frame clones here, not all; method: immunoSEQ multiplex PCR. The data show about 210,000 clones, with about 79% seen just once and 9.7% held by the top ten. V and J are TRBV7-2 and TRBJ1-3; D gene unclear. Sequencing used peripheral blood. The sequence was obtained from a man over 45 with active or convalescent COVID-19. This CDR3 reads CASSLTPNTIYF. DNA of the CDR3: TGTGCCAGCAGCCTCACTCCGAACACCATATATTTT.